This TCR beta chain came from a study of cytotoxic CD8 clonotypes in ibrutinib-treated CLL. General study results and limits: Under treatment, the uncommon public clonotypes either contracted or remained stable.

This CDR3 contains 18 residues. V shed 1 base and J 5 bases; nucleotides not matched to a gene: 8. CDR1 is LNHNV and CDR2 is YYDKDF in the germline V gene (reference sequence). The planned depth of sequencing spanned 1 in 200,000 to 1 in 1 million T cells. Assay: immunoSEQ multiplex PCR; the TCRdb copy retains only in-frame clones and omits some. The sample lists about 49,000 clones; 55% to 80% were seen once. Cryopreserved PBMCs were the source of around 2 micrograms of genomic DNA, which went to TCR beta libraries. With respect to this clone: Its antigen is as yet unknown.

The sequence was collected from a human donor with chronic lymphocytic leukemia. Sequenced material: PBMCs, taken after 12 months of ibrutinib treatment. This rearrangement joins TRBV15 to TRBJ2-3; 14 nucleotides agree with TRBD2. CDR3: CATSRGLAGGRVRDTQYF. The DNA of the CDR3 is TGTGCCACCAGCAGAGGACTAGCGGGGGGGCGAGTGAGAGATACGCAGTATTTT.